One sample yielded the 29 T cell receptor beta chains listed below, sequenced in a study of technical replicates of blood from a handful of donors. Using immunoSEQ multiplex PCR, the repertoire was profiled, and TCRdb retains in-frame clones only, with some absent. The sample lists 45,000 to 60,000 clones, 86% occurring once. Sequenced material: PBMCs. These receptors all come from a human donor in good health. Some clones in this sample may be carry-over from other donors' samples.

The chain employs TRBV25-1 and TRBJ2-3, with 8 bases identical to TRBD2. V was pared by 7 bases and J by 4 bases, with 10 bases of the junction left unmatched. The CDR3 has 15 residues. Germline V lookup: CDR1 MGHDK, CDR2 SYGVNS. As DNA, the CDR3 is TGTGCCAGCACCCACCCGGGAGGGCCCCCAGATACGCAGTATTTT. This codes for CASTHPGGPPDTQYF.

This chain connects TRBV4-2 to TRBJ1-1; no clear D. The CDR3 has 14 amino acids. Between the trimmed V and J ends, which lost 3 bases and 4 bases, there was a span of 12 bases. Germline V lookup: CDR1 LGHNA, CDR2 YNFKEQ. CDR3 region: CASSQETTGTEAFF. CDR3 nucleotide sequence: TGTGCCAGCAGCCAGGAGACGACGGGCACTGAAGCTTTCTTT.

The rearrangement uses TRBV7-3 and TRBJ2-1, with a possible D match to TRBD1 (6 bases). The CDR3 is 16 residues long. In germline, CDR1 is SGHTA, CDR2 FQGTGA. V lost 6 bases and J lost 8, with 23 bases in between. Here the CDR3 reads CASRRGRGTGLDEQFF. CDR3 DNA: TGTGCCAGCAGGCGAGGCAGGGGAACGGGTTTGGATGAGCAGTTCTTC.

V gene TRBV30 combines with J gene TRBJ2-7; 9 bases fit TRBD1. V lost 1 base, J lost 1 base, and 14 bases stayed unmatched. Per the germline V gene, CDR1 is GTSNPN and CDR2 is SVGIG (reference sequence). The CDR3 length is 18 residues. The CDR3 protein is CAWSEGQGLRTGSYEQYF. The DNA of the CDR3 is TGTGCCTGGAGTGAGGGACAGGGATTGAGGACGGGGTCCTACGAGCAGTACTTC.

CDR3 region: CASSRSSSRTGPYEQYF. The CDR3 nucleotides are TGCGCCAGCAGCCGATCATCTTCCCGGACAGGACCCTACGAGCAGTACTTC. The chain is built from TRBV5-1 and TRBJ2-7; 7 nucleotides align to TRBD1. The CDR3 length is 17 residues. V shed 4 bases and J 2 bases; nucleotides not matched to a gene: 15. From germline, CDR1 is SGHRS and CDR2 YFSETQ.

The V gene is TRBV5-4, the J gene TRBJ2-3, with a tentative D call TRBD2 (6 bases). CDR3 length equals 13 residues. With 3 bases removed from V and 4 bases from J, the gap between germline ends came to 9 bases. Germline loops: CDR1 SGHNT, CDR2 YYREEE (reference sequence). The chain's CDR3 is CASSSREADTQYF. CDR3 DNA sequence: TGTGCCAGCAGCTCCAGGGAGGCAGATACGCAGTATTTT.

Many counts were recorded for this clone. CDR3 in amino acids: CASASGQGRVDTQYF. The CDR3 region has the DNA TGTGCCAGTGCTTCGGGACAGGGGCGGGTGGATACGCAGTATTTT. This chain connects TRBV7-8 to TRBJ2-3, with 10 bases matching TRBD1. Germline V gives CDR1 SGHVS, CDR2 FQNEAQ. The CDR3 extends over 15 amino acids. V trimming: 9 bases; J trimming: 6 bases; junction bases outside the gene matches: 12.

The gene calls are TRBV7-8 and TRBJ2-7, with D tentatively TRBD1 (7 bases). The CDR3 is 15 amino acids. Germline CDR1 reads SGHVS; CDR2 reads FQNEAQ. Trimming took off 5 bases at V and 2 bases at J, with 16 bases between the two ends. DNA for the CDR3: TGTGCCAGCAGCCCAGGGGGGACAGTCGCCTACGAGCAGTACTTC. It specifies CASSPGGTVAYEQYF.

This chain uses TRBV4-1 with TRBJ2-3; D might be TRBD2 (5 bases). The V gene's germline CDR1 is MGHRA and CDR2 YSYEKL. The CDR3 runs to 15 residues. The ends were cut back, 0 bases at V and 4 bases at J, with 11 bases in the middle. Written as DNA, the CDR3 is TGCGCCAGCAGCCAAGAGGAGGCCGGAGCAGATACGCAGTATTTT. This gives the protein CASSQEEAGADTQYF.

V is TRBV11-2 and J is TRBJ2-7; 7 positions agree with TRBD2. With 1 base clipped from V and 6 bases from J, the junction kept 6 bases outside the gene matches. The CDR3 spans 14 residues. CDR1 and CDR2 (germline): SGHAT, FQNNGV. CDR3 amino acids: CASSLVRSSGEQYF. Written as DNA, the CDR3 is TGTGCCAGCAGCTTAGTGCGGTCTAGCGGCGAGCAGTACTTC.

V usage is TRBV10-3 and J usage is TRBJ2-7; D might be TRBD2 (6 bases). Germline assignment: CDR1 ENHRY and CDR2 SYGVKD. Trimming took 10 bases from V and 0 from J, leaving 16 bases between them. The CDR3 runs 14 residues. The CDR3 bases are TGTGCCACCTCCCTCGGGGGAAGCTCCTACGAGCAGTACTTC. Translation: CATSLGGSSYEQYF.

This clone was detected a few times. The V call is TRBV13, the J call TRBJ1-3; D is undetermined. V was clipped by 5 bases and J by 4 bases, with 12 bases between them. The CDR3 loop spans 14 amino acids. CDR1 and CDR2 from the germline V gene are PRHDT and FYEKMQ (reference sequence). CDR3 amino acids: CASSQEGGGNTIYF. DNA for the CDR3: TGTGCCAGCAGCCAAGAGGGAGGAGGAAACACCATATATTTT.

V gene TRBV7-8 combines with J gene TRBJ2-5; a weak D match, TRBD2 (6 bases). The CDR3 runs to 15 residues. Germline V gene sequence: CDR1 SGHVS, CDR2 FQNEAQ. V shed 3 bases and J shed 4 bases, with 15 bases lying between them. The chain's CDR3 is CASSFGEGLRETQYF. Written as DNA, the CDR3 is TGTGCCAGCAGCTTTGGAGAAGGACTAAGAGAGACCCAGTACTTC.

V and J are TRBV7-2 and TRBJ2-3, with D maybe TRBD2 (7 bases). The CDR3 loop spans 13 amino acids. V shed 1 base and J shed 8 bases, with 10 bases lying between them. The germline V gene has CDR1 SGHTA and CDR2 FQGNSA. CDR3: CASSLGGGPTQYF. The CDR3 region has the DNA TGTGCCAGCAGCTTAGGGGGGGGCCCTACGCAGTATTTT. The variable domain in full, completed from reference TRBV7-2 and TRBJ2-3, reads GAGVSQSPSNKVTEKGKDVELRCDPISGHTALYWYRQSLGQGLEFLIYFQGNSAPDKSGLPSDRFSAERTGGSVSTLTIQRTQQEDSAVYLCASSLGGGPTQYFGPGTRLTVL.

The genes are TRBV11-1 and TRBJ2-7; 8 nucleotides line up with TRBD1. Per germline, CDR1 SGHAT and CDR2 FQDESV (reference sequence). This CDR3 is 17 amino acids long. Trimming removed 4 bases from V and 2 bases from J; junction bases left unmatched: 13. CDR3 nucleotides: TGTGCCAGCAGCTCCACACGGGGGACAGGACTAACCTACGAGCAGTACTTC. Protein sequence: CASSSTRGTGLTYEQYF.

CDR3 sequence reads: CALGGSIADTQYF. In DNA, the CDR3 is TGTGCCTTGGGCGGGAGCATAGCAGATACGCAGTATTTT. The V call is TRBV7-9, the J call TRBJ2-3; 7 bases are shared with TRBD2. Germline CDR1 reads SEHNR; CDR2 reads FQNEAQ (reference sequence). The CDR3 has 13 residues. V dropped 11 bases and J dropped 4; count of bases not matched to a gene: 9.

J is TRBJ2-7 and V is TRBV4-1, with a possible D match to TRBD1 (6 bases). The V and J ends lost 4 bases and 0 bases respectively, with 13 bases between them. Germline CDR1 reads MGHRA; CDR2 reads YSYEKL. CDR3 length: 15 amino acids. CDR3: CASSRLPDSSYEQYF. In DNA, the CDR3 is TGCGCCAGCAGCCGGCTGCCGGACAGCTCCTACGAGCAGTACTTC.

The CDR3, as DNA: TGTGCCAGCAGTTATCTACAACAGGGGACCTATGGCTACACCTTC. Translation: CASSYLQQGTYGYTF. The chain carries TRBV6-6 and TRBJ1-2; 7 bases are shared with TRBD1. Germline V gives CDR1 MNHNY, CDR2 SVGAGI (reference sequence). V lost 3 bases to trimming and J lost 4 bases; unmatched junction nucleotides: 8. This CDR3 has 15 amino acids.

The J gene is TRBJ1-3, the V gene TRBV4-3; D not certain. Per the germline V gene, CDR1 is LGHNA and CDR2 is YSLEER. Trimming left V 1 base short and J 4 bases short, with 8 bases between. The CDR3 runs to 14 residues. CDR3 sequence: CASSQGVRGNTIYF. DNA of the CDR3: TGCGCCAGCAGCCAAGGAGTAAGAGGAAACACCATATATTTT.

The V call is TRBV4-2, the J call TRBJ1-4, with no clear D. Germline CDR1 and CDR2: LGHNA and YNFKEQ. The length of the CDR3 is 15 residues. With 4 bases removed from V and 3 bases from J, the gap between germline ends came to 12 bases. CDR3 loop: CASSPGRRSNEKLFF. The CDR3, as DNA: TGTGCCAGCAGCCCCGGTAGGAGATCTAATGAAAAACTGTTTTTT.

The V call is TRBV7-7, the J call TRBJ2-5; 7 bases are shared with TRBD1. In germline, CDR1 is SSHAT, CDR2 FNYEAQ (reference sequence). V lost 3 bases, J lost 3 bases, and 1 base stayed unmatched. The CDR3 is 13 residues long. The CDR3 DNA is TGTGCCAGCAGCTTCGACAGGGAAGAGACCCAGTACTTC. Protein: CASSFDREETQYF.

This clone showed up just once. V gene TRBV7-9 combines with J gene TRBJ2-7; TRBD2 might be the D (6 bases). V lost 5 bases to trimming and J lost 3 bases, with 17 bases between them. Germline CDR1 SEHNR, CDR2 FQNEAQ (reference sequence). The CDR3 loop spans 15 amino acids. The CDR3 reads CASSPVVAEIYEQYF. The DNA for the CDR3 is TGTGCCAGCAGCCCCGTGGTAGCGGAGATCTACGAGCAGTACTTC. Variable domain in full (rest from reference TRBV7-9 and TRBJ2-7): DTGVSQNPRHKITKRGQNVTFRCDPISEHNRLYWYRQTLGQGPEFLTYFQNEAQLEKSRLLSDRFSAERPKGSFSTLEIQRTEQGDSAMYLCASSPVVAEIYEQYFGPGTRLTVT.

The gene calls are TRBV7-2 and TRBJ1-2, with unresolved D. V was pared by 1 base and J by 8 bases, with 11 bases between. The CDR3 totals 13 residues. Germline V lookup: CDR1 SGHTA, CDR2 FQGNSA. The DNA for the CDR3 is TGTGCCAGCAGCTTAGTCGGGGAGCGGGGCTACACCTTC. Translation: CASSLVGERGYTF. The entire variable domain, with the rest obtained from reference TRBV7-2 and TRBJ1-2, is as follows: GAGVSQSPSNKVTEKGKDVELRCDPISGHTALYWYRQSLGQGLEFLIYFQGNSAPDKSGLPSDRFSAERTGGSVSTLTIQRTQQEDSAVYLCASSLVGERGYTFGSGTRLTVV.

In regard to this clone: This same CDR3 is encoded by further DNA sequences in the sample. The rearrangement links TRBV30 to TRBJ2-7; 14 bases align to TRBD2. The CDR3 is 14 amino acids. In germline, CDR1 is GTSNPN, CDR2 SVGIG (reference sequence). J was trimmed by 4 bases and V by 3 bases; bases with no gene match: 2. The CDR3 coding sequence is TGTGCCTGGAGAGGGACTAGCGGGAGTTACGAGCAGTACTTC. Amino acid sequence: CAWRGTSGSYEQYF.

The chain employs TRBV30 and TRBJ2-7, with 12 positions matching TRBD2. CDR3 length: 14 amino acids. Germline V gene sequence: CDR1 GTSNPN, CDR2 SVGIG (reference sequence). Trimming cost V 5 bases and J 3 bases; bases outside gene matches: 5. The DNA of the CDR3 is TGTGCCTGGGGCCTAGCGGGAGGGGGCTACGAGCAGTACTTC. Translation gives CAWGLAGGGYEQYF.

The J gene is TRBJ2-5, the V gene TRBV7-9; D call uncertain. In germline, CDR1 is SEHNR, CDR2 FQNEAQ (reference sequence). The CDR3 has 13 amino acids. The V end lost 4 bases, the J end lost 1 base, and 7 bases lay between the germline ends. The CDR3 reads CASSSRVQETQYF. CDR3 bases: TGTGCCAGCAGCTCCCGAGTCCAAGAGACCCAGTACTTC.

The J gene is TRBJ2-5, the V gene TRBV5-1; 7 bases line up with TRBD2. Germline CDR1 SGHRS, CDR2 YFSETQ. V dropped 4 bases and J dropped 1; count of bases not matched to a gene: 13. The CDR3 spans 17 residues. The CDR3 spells CASSKLETGGFQETQYF. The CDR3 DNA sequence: TGCGCCAGCAGCAAGTTGGAGACGGGAGGTTTCCAAGAGACCCAGTACTTC.

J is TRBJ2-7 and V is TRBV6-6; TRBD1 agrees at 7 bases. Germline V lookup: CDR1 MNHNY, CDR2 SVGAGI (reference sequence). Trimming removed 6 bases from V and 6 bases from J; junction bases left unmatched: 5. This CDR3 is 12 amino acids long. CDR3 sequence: CASRTTGFEQYF. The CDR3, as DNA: TGTGCCAGCAGAACGACAGGGTTCGAGCAGTACTTC.

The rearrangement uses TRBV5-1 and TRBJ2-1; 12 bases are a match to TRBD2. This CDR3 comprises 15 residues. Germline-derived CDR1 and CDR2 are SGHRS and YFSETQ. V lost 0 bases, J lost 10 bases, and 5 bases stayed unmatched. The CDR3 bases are TGCGCCAGCAGCTTGGAGGTGACTAGCGGGAGAGAGCAGTTCTTC. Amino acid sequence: CASSLEVTSGREQFF.